There are a few counts of the clone carrying this T cell receptor beta chain. The antigen is unknown. In TCRdb, the reads were re-called with MiXCR into one record per CDR3 protein. Counted here are roughly 920,000 distinct CDR3 sequences, around a third occurring once; the ten biggest clones make up 11% to 15%. This CDR3 has 16 amino acids. Trimming removed 7 bases from V and 2 bases from J, with 17 bases in between. Per the germline V gene, CDR1 is SNHLY and CDR2 is FYNNEI. This entry belongs to a study of T cell repertoires in cytomegalovirus infection. V is TRBV2 and J is TRBJ2-2; D may be TRBD1 (6 bases). This receptor was obtained from a human donor in good health (CMV status not recorded). Some clones in this sample may be carry-over from other donors' samples. This specimen was cultured CD8+ T cells from PBMCs, taken from culture after CMV antigen stimulation. The CDR3 DNA reads TGTGCCAGCACCCAGGGGCAGGGCCCTAACACCGGGGAGCTGTTTTTT. It codes for CASTQGQGPNTGELFF.